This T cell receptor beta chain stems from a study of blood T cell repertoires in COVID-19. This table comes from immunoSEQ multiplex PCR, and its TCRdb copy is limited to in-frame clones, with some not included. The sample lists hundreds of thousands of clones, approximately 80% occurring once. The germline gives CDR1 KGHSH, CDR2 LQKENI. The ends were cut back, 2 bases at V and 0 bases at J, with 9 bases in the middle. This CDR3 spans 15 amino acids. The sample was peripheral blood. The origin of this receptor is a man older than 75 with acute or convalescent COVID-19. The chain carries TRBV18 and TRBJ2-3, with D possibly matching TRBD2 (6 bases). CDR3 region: CASSPKGTSTDTQYF. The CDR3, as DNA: TGTGCCAGCTCACCAAAAGGGACTAGCACAGATACGCAGTATTTT.